Following are 25 T cell receptor beta chains from one sample sequenced in a study of technical replicates of blood from several donors. Generated by immunoSEQ multiplex PCR, the TCRdb table keeps only in-frame clones and is missing some. The sample shows roughly 66,000 clones, approximately 86% of them seen only once. The specimen sequenced was PBMCs. These receptors originate from a human donor in good health. Some clones in this sample may be carry-over from other donors' samples.

The rearrangement uses TRBV5-1 and TRBJ2-1, with 12 bases aligning to TRBD2. The V segment lost 3 bases and the J segment 2 bases; nucleotides outside the gene matches: 3. The germline gives CDR1 SGHRS, CDR2 YFSETQ. This CDR3 comprises 16 residues. The CDR3 bases are TGCGCCAGCAGCTCAGGACTAGCGGGACCCTACAATGAGCAGTTCTTC. It codes for CASSSGLAGPYNEQFF.

The chain has TRBV7-9 and TRBJ2-3, with a weak D call TRBD2 (6 bases). Trimming removed 5 bases at V and 4 bases at J, with 13 bases between. This CDR3 has 14 residues. The germline V gene encodes CDR1 SEHNR and CDR2 FQNEAQ (reference sequence). DNA for the CDR3: TGTGCCAGCAGCCCCGTACGGGGGTCAGATACGCAGTATTTT. Translation gives CASSPVRGSDTQYF. The complete variable domain, with remaining parts taken from reference TRBV7-9 and TRBJ2-3, reads DTGVSQNPRHKITKRGQNVTFRCDPISEHNRLYWYRQTLGQGPEFLTYFQNEAQLEKSRLLSDRFSAERPKGSFSTLEIQRTEQGDSAMYLCASSPVRGSDTQYFGPGTRLTVL.

The V gene is TRBV7-9, the J gene TRBJ2-3, with 9 bases that match TRBD2. Germline lookup yields CDR1 SEHNR and CDR2 FQNEAQ (reference sequence). V was pared by 3 bases and J by 3 bases, with 4 bases of the junction left unmatched. The CDR3 runs 15 residues. The CDR3 loop is CASSFSRGGTDTQYF. The CDR3 coding sequence is TGTGCCAGCAGCTTCTCGCGGGGGGGAACAGATACGCAGTATTTT.

The chain carries TRBV10-3 and TRBJ2-7; a possible D gene is TRBD1 (7 bases). CDR1 and CDR2 from the germline V gene are ENHRY and SYGVKD. The CDR3 length is 16 residues. The V gene lost 4 bases and the J gene lost 7 bases, with 23 bases spanning the gap. CDR3 loop: CAISVGGGDVLKEQYF. The CDR3 nucleotides read TGTGCCATCAGTGTAGGGGGCGGGGACGTCTTAAAGGAGCAGTACTTC.

The chain has TRBV2 and TRBJ1-6; 7 bases map to TRBD1. With V trimmed by 6 bases and J by 7 bases, 0 bases remained unmatched. CDR3 length equals 12 residues. Germline loops: CDR1 SNHLY, CDR2 FYNNEI. CDR3 DNA sequence: TGTGCCAGCAGGACAGGGAATTCACCCCTCCACTTT. Residues: CASRTGNSPLHF.

The gene calls are TRBV18 and TRBJ2-3, with 16 bases identical to TRBD2. J lost 3 bases, V lost 0 bases, and 0 bases had no gene match. Per the germline V gene, CDR1 is KGHSH and CDR2 is LQKENI. The CDR3 consists of 17 residues. The CDR3 here is CASSPPGLAGGTDTQYF. The CDR3 coding sequence is TGTGCCAGCTCACCACCGGGACTAGCGGGAGGGACAGATACGCAGTATTTT. Drawing the rest from reference TRBV18 and TRBJ2-3, the complete variable domain is NAGVMQNPRHLVRRRGQEARLRCSPMKGHSHVYWYRQLPEEGLKFMVYLQKENIIDESGMPKERFSAEFPKEGPSILRIQQVVRGDSAAYFCASSPPGLAGGTDTQYFGPGTRLTVL.

The V gene is TRBV7-2, the J gene TRBJ1-2, with 7 bases lining up with TRBD1. In germline, CDR1 is SGHTA, CDR2 FQGNSA. The CDR3 has 15 residues. Trimming removed 5 bases from V and 5 bases from J; junction bases left unmatched: 11. The DNA of the CDR3 is TGTGCCAGCAGCCGTGGGGTACAGGGACAGTATGGCTACACCTTC. It is translated as CASSRGVQGQYGYTF.

The gene calls are TRBV11-2 and TRBJ1-4, with a weak D call TRBD1 (5 bases). Trimming shortened V by 5 bases and J by 8 bases, and 21 bases separated the two germline ends. The length of the CDR3 is 16 residues. Germline CDR1 is SGHAT and CDR2 is FQNNGV. Here the CDR3 DNA reads TGTGCCAGCAGCCAAACCTCAGGGCTTGTTGGCGAAAAACTGTTTTTT. As protein: CASSQTSGLVGEKLFF.

This chain joins TRBV4-3 and TRBJ1-4; tentatively, D is TRBD1 (6 bases). Germline CDR1 is LGHNA and CDR2 is YSLEER. This CDR3 spans 15 amino acids. V was pared by 1 base and J by 4 bases, with 10 bases between. The CDR3 bases are TGCGCCAGCAGCCAAGGTGGGACAAGTAATGAAAAACTGTTTTTT. Protein product: CASSQGGTSNEKLFF.

The V call is TRBV7-6, the J call TRBJ2-5, with 7 bases lining up with TRBD2. The CDR3 consists of 15 residues. V was clipped by 5 bases and J by 9 bases; unmatched bases: 15. Germline V lookup: CDR1 SGHVS, CDR2 FNYEAQ. Here the CDR3 reads CASSPRFSRERAQYF. The CDR3 DNA follows: TGTGCCAGCAGCCCCCGTTTCTCGCGGGAGAGGGCCCAGTACTTC.

V usage is TRBV7-2 and J usage is TRBJ2-4, with a possible D match to TRBD2 (6 bases). CDR3 size: 15 residues. From germline, CDR1 is SGHTA and CDR2 FQGNSA. Deletions cut 3 bases from V and 3 bases from J, with 12 bases between. The CDR3 bases are TGTGCCAGCAGCTTGCCTAGCGAAAACAAAAACATTCAGTACTTC. Protein sequence: CASSLPSENKNIQYF.

DNA for the CDR3: TGTGCCAGCAGCTCCAGGACAGGGGCTGGAAACACCATATATTTT. The encoded protein is CASSSRTGAGNTIYF. The genes are TRBV13 and TRBJ1-3; TRBD1 matches at 9 bases. Germline CDR1 is PRHDT and CDR2 is FYEKMQ (reference sequence). The J segment lost 2 bases and the V segment lost 4 bases, leaving 3 bases of the junction unmatched. The CDR3 extends over 15 amino acids.

The CDR3 DNA reads TGTGCCATCGGAGCTAGCGGGAGGGCCTACGAGCAGTACTTC. The encoded protein is CAIGASGRAYEQYF. The rearrangement joins TRBV10-3 to TRBJ2-7, with 12 bases fitting TRBD2. V shed 8 bases and J 2 bases; nucleotides not matched to a gene: 4. Germline V gene data show CDR1 as ENHRY and CDR2 as SYGVKD. The CDR3 consists of 14 residues.

The chain joins TRBV11-2 to TRBJ2-1; 10 bases fit TRBD2. Germline V gives CDR1 SGHAT, CDR2 FQNNGV. This CDR3 comprises 18 residues. Trimming at V came to 3 bases and at J to 0 bases, leaving 8 bases not matched to a gene. This CDR3 reads CASSFSRLAGGSYNEQFF. The CDR3 coding sequence is TGTGCCAGCAGCTTTAGCCGCTTAGCGGGGGGCTCCTACAATGAGCAGTTCTTC.

V usage is TRBV12-5 and J usage is TRBJ2-7; 12 bases align to TRBD2. The germline V gene has CDR1 LGHNT and CDR2 FRNRAP. The CDR3 loop spans 17 amino acids. V shed 1 base and J 6 bases; nucleotides not matched to a gene: 10. DNA of the CDR3: TGTGCTAGTGGTTTGGCAACGACTAGCGGGGGATTTGGCGAGCAGTACTTC. This gives the protein CASGLATTSGGFGEQYF.

This clone came up once. The chain has TRBV5-1 and TRBJ2-3, with TRBD2 matching 7 bases. The CDR3 totals 17 residues. CDR1 is SGHRS and CDR2 is YFSETQ in the germline V gene. With V trimmed by 0 bases and J by 1 base, 8 bases remained unmatched. CDR3 in amino acids: CASSLGWGGIGTDTQYF. CDR3 sequence (DNA): TGCGCCAGCAGCTTGGGTTGGGGGGGGATTGGCACAGATACGCAGTATTTT. The full variable domain, with the rest looked up from reference TRBV5-1 and TRBJ2-3, is KAGVTQTPRYLIKTRGQQVTLSCSPISGHRSVSWYQQTPGQGLQFLFEYFSETQRNKGNFPGRFSGRQFSNSRSEMNVSTLELGDSALYLCASSLGWGGIGTDTQYFGPGTRLTVL.

This clone appeared once. This sequence joins TRBV6-4 and TRBJ2-2, with 10 bases identical to TRBD1. CDR3 length equals 20 residues. Germline values: CDR1 MRHNA, CDR2 SNTAGT. J was trimmed by 6 bases and V by 0 bases; bases with no gene match: 16. Here the CDR3 reads CASSDSPSIRDRGISGELFF. In DNA form, the CDR3 reads TGTGCCAGCAGTGACTCGCCCAGTATCCGGGACAGGGGTATCTCCGGGGAGCTGTTTTTT.

V and J are TRBV18 and TRBJ2-2; the D gene is possibly TRBD1 (6 bases). The CDR3 has 15 amino acids. Germline V gives CDR1 KGHSH, CDR2 LQKENI. V was pared by 6 bases and J by 0 bases, with 11 bases between. CDR3 region: CASSPGTPNTGELFF. In DNA form, the CDR3 reads TGTGCCAGCTCCCCCGGGACACCGAACACCGGGGAGCTGTTTTTT. Together with reference TRBV18 and TRBJ2-2, the CDR3 gives the full variable domain: NAGVMQNPRHLVRRRGQEARLRCSPMKGHSHVYWYRQLPEEGLKFMVYLQKENIIDESGMPKERFSAEFPKEGPSILRIQQVVRGDSAAYFCASSPGTPNTGELFFGEGSRLTVL.

This clone was seen just once. This sequence joins TRBV4-1 and TRBJ2-7, with 7 bases that match TRBD2. CDR3 length equals 15 residues. Unmatched junction bases numbered 3, after V lost 1 base and J lost 0 bases. In germline, CDR1 is MGHRA, CDR2 YSYEKL. In DNA form, the CDR3 reads TGCGCCAGCAGCCAAGCCTCGGGGGGCTCCTACGAGCAGTACTTC. Its translation is CASSQASGGSYEQYF.

The V and J genes are TRBV4-2 and TRBJ2-3; the D is unclear. The CDR3 contains 14 residues. Germline V gene lookup returns CDR1 LGHNA and CDR2 YNFKEQ. Trimming stripped 3 bases from V and 2 bases from J, with 9 bases between. The DNA for the CDR3 is TGTGCCAGCAGCCACTATAGAGACACAGATACGCAGTATTTT. Translation gives CASSHYRDTDTQYF.

DNA of the CDR3: TGTGCCTGGAGTTTTGGGGGGTCGGACACCGGGGAGCTGTTTTTT. This sequence encodes CAWSFGGSDTGELFF. The chain recombines TRBV30 with TRBJ2-2; maybe TRBD2 (6 bases). The CDR3 consists of 15 residues. V was pared by 2 bases and J by 3 bases, with 13 bases between. Germline lookup yields CDR1 GTSNPN and CDR2 SVGIG (reference sequence).

In this sample, this clone turned up once. The genes are TRBV5-5 and TRBJ1-1; D gene unclear. This CDR3 is built from 15 residues. Trimming took 2 bases from V and 3 from J, leaving 14 bases between them. Germline V gene lookup returns CDR1 SGHKS and CDR2 YYEKEE (reference sequence). CDR3 in amino acids: CASSLLGGLDTEAFF. In DNA, the CDR3 is TGTGCCAGCAGCTTACTGGGAGGTTTGGACACTGAAGCTTTCTTT.

This chain links TRBV7-9 with TRBJ1-1; D is unclear. The CDR3 length is 13 residues. Germline values: CDR1 SEHNR, CDR2 FQNEAQ (reference sequence). V lost 2 bases, J lost 1 base, and 5 bases lay in between. The CDR3 DNA reads as TGTGCCAGCAGCTTAAACTGGAACACTGAAGCTTTCTTT. Translated: CASSLNWNTEAFF.

The chain joins TRBV11-2 to TRBJ2-3; 12 bases fit TRBD2. Per the germline V gene, CDR1 is SGHAT and CDR2 is FQNNGV. This CDR3 has 17 amino acids. The V and J ends lost 3 bases and 6 bases, in that order; junction bases with no gene match: 10. CDR3 nucleotide sequence: TGTGCCAGCAGCTTCAGGACTAGCGGGAATGTTGGTGATACGCAGTATTTT. Translation gives CASSFRTSGNVGDTQYF.

The chain recombines TRBV7-2 with TRBJ2-1; 12 bases line up with TRBD2. The germline V gene has CDR1 SGHTA and CDR2 FQGNSA. The CDR3 runs 17 residues. V gave up 1 base and J gave up 3 bases; unmatched junction bases: 4. For the CDR3, the DNA is TGTGCCAGCAGCTTAGGGACTAGCGGGATGGTCTACAATGAGCAGTTCTTC. Its translation is CASSLGTSGMVYNEQFF.